This T cell receptor beta chain is drawn from a study of cytomegalovirus exposure and HLA in healthy donors. After removal of 6 bases from V and 5 bases from J, the junction contained 10 bases not matched to a gene. The CDR3 sequence is 14 residues long. Germline CDR1 SGHRS, CDR2 YFSETQ. The PCR contained 60 Vbeta and 13 Jbeta primers. The table came from immunoSEQ multiplex PCR; TCRdb's copy has only in-frame clones and leaves some out. Of around 140,000 clones listed, 65% to 80% are singletons. The receptor was isolated from a man between 40 and 49 years old in good health and CMV-seropositive. The sample taken for sequencing was PBMCs. The V gene is TRBV5-1, the J gene TRBJ1-1; 7 bases fit TRBD1. For the CDR3, the DNA is TGCGCCAGCAAGCCAGGGGTACAGGGGACTGAAGCTTTCTTT. Translated, it gives CASKPGVQGTEAFF. The complete variable domain, with remaining parts taken from reference TRBV5-1 and TRBJ1-1, reads KAGVTQTPRYLIKTRGQQVTLSCSPISGHRSVSWYQQTPGQGLQFLFEYFSETQRNKGNFPGRFSGRQFSNSRSEMNVSTLELGDSALYLCASKPGVQGTEAFFGQGTRLTVV.